These T cell receptor beta chains were read from a single sample in a study of blood T cell repertoires in COVID-19. TCRdb's copy holds only in-frame clones and misses some; the assay was immunoSEQ multiplex PCR. The sample holds tens of thousands of clones; 89% are singletons and the top ten take 1.6%. Sequences were obtained from peripheral blood. These receptors were obtained from a man aged 60 to 69 with acute or convalescent COVID-19. CDR3s include the opening cysteine and the closing phenylalanine or tryptophan. D genes are given only for firm matches. Where a row states a size, it is once, few, many or the class of an expanded clone; other rows omit it.

clone_size j_call d_call v_call cdr3_nt cdr3_aa
NA TRBJ1-1 NA TRBV6-5 TGTGCCAGCAGTTACTTTAACAAGAACACTGAAGCTTTCTTT CASSYFNKNTEAFF
NA TRBJ2-6 TRBD2 TRBV2 TGTGCCAGCGCGGGGGAATCGGGGGGCTCTGGGGCCAACGTCCTGACTTTC CASAGESGGSGANVLTF
NA TRBJ2-7 NA TRBV3-1/TRBV3-2 TGTGCCAGCAGCCAAGATGGCCCTTACGAGCAGTACTTC CASSQDGPYEQYF
NA TRBJ1-6 NA TRBV21-1 TGTGCCAGCAGCAAAGACCCGGGACAGAGGAGCTCCTATAATTCACCCCTCCACTTT CASSKDPGQRSSYNSPLHF
NA TRBJ2-3 TRBD2 TRBV7-9 TGTGCCAGCAGCTTCCTAGCGGGGACTCCCACAGATACGCAGTATTTT CASSFLAGTPTDTQYF
NA TRBJ1-2 NA TRBV6-5 TGTGCCAGCACCTTTGGCGGTGGGAGGTGGGGCTACACCTTC CASTFGGGRWGYTF
NA TRBJ1-3 NA TRBV5-1 TGCGCCAGCAGCCAAACAGGTTACTCTGGAAACACCATATATTTT CASSQTGYSGNTIYF
once TRBJ2-7 TRBD2 TRBV3-1/TRBV3-2 TGTGCCAGCCGGCGGGGGGCAGCCTACGAGCAGTACTTC CASRRGAAYEQYF
few TRBJ1-3 TRBD1 TRBV30 TGTGCCTGGAACAAAGGGGGCGTCTCTGGAAACACCATATATTTT CAWNKGGVSGNTIYF
NA TRBJ2-7 NA TRBV12-3/TRBV12-4 TGTGCCAGCAGCGCAGGGAAGCCCTACGAGCAGTACTTC CASSAGKPYEQYF